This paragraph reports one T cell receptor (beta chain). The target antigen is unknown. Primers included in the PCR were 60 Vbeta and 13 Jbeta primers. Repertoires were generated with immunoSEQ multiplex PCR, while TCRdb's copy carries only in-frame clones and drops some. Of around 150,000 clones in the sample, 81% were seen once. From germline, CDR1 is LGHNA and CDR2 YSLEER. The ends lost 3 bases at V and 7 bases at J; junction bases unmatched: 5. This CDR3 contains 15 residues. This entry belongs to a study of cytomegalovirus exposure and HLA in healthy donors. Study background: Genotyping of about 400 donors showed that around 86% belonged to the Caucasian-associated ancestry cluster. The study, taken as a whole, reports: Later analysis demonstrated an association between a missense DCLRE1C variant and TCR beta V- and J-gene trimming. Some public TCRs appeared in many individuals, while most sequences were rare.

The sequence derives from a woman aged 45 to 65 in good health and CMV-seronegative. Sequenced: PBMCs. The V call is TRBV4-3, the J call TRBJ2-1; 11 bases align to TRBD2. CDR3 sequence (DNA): TGCGCCAGCAGCCATCCGGGACTAGCGGTAAATGAGCAGTTCTTC. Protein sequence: CASSHPGLAVNEQFF.